One T cell receptor beta chain is described in this entry. Its antigen is as yet unknown. Trimming removed 6 bases from V and 2 bases from J; junction bases left unmatched: 7. Germline CDR1 is SQVTM and CDR2 is ANQGSEA. The CDR3 is made up of 13 amino acids. This sample was included in a study of OX40 agonist ivuxolimab in advanced cancers. Study results and limitations: Clonal expansion was seen in CD4+ and CD8+ blood T cells by week 6 at 0.1 to 3.0 mg/kg.

This table comes from immunoSEQ multiplex PCR, and its TCRdb copy is limited to in-frame clones, with some not included. The repertoire has tens of thousands of clones, roughly 89% of them found once; the top ten carry about 0.3%. Sequenced here: CD4+ or CD8+ T cells sorted from blood, sampled in a trial of the OX40 agonist ivuxolimab. The clonotype originates from an adult with an advanced solid tumor such as melanoma, head and neck, liver or kidney cancer. J is TRBJ2-7 and V is TRBV29-1; 7 nucleotides line up with TRBD2. The CDR3: CSVLREYPYEQYF. CDR3 nucleotide sequence: TGCAGCGTCCTGCGGGAGTATCCCTACGAGCAGTACTTC.